This TCR beta chain originates from a study of blood T cells in healthy people across ages. General study results and limits: A strong correlation between TCR beta diversity and naive T cell percentage was seen.

For the second PCR, which ran for 7 to 11 cycles, a sample-barcoded 5' primer and a J-beta primer mix were used. Through a template-switch adaptor with 12 random nucleotides, each cDNA molecule received a tag. TCRdb re-derived calls from the 5' RACE reads in MiXCR, one entry per CDR3 protein. The sample carries just over 1 million distinct CDR3 sequences, 40% to 55% recorded once. The CDR3 is made up of 15 amino acids. V was cut by 2 bases and J by 6 bases, with 11 bases left in between. This clonotype was seen a handful of times. Its antigen is still unknown. The sequence derives from a woman in her fifties or sixties in good health. Source material: blood. V usage is TRBV12-3 or TRBV12-4 and J usage is TRBJ1-6; D not resolved. The CDR3 here is CASSLTGQVNSPLHF. The CDR3 DNA follows: TGTGCCAGCAGTTTAACTGGGCAGGTTAATTCACCCCTCCACTTT.